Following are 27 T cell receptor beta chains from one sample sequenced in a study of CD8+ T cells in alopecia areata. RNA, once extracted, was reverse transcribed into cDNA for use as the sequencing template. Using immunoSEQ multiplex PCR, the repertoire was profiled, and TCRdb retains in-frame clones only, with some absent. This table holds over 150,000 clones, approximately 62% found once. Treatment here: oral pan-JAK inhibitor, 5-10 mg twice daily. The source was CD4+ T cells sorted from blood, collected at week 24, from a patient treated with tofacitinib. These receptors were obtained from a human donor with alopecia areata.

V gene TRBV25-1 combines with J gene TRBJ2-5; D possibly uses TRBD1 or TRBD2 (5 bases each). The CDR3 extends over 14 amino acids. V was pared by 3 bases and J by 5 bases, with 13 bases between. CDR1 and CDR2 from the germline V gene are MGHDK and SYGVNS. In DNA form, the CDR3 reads TGTGCCAGCAGTGATTCTGGGACGTTGGAGACCCAGTACTTC. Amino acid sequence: CASSDSGTLETQYF.

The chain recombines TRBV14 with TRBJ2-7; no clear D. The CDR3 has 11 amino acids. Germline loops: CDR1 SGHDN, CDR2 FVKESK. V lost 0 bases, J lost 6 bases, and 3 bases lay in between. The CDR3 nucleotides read TGTGCCAGCAGCCAAGACGGCGAGCAGTACTTC. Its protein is CASSQDGEQYF. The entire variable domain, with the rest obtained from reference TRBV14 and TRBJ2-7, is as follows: EAGVTQFPSHSVIEKGQTVTLRCDPISGHDNLYWYRRVMGKEIKFLLHFVKESKQDESGMPNNRFLAERTGGTYSTLKVQPAELEDSGVYFCASSQDGEQYFGPGTRLTVT.

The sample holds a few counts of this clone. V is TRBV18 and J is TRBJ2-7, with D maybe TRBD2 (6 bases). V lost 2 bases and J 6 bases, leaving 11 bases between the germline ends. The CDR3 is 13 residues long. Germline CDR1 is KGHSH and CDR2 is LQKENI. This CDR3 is CASSPTSAGEQYF. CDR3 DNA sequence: TGTGCCAGCTCACCAACGTCAGCGGGCGAGCAGTACTTC. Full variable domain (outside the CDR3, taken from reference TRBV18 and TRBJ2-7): NAGVMQNPRHLVRRRGQEARLRCSPMKGHSHVYWYRQLPEEGLKFMVYLQKENIIDESGMPKERFSAEFPKEGPSILRIQQVVRGDSAAYFCASSPTSAGEQYFGPGTRLTVT.

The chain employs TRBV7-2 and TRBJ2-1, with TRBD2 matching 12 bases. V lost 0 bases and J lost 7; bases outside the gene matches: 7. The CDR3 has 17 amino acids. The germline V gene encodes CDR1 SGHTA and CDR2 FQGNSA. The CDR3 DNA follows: TGTGCCAGCAGCTTAGCTCCTAGCGGGGGGGCCTTGAATGAGCAGTTCTTC. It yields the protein CASSLAPSGGALNEQFF.

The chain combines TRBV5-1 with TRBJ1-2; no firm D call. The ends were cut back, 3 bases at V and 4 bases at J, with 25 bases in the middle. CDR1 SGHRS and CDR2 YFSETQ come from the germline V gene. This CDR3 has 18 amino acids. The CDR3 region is CASSYGSPTREWTYGYTF. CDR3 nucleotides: TGCGCCAGCAGCTACGGGAGCCCAACAAGGGAATGGACCTATGGCTACACCTTC.

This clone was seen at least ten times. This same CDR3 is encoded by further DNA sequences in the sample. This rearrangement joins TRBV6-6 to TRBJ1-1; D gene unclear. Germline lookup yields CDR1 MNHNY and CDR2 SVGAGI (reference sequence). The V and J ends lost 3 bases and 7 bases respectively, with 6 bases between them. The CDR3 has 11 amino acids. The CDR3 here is CASSYQVEAFF. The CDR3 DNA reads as TGTGCCAGCAGTTATCAGGTTGAAGCTTTCTTT.

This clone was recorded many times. In DNA, the CDR3 is TGTGCCAGCAGCCGCCGGGACAGCCTCCAAGAGACCCAGTACTTC. Translation gives CASSRRDSLQETQYF. The chain employs TRBV5-4 and TRBJ2-5, with 7 bases matching TRBD1. Germline V lookup: CDR1 SGHNT, CDR2 YYREEE (reference sequence). Trimming cost V 4 bases and J 1 base; bases outside gene matches: 7. This CDR3 has 15 amino acids.

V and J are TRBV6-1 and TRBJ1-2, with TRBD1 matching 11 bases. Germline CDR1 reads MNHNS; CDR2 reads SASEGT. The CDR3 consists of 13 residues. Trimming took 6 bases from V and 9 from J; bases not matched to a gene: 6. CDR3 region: CASSPGQGGSYTF. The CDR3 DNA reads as TGTGCCAGCAGCCCGGGACAGGGGGGTAGCTACACCTTC.

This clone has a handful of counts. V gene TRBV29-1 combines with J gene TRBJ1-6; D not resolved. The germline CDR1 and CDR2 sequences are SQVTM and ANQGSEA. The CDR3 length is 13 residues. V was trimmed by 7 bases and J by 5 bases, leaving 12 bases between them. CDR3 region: CSAGAGDNSPLHF. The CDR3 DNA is TGCAGCGCCGGAGCGGGAGATAATTCACCCCTCCACTTT.

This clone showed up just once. The CDR3 DNA sequence: TGTGCCAGCAGCTTAGTAGTCGGTATGCAAGAGACCCAGTACTTC. Its protein is CASSLVVGMQETQYF. The V and J genes are TRBV7-9 and TRBJ2-5; D is unclear. Germline values: CDR1 SEHNR, CDR2 FQNEAQ (reference sequence). The CDR3 contains 15 residues. V dropped 1 base and J dropped 2 bases, with 11 bases sitting between them. The full variable domain, with the rest looked up from reference TRBV7-9 and TRBJ2-5, is DTGVSQNPRHKITKRGQNVTFRCDPISEHNRLYWYRQTLGQGPEFLTYFQNEAQLEKSRLLSDRFSAERPKGSFSTLEIQRTEQGDSAMYLCASSLVVGMQETQYFGPGTRLLVL.

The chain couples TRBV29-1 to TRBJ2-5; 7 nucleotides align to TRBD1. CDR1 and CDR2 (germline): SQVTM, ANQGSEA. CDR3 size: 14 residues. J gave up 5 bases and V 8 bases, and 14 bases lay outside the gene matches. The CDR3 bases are TGCAGCATTCTGCCGGACAGGCTACAGGAGACCCAGTACTTC. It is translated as CSILPDRLQETQYF.

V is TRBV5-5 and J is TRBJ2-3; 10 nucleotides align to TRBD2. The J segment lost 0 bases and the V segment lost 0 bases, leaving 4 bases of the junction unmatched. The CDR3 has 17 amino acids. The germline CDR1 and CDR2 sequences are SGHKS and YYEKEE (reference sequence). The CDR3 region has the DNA TGTGCCAGCAGCTTGGGGACTAGCGGCGTAAGCACAGATACGCAGTATTTT. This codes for CASSLGTSGVSTDTQYF.

CDR3 loop: CSARASETQYF. The CDR3 nucleotides are TGCAGTGCTAGAGCCTCAGAGACCCAGTACTTC. The J gene is TRBJ2-5, the V gene TRBV20-1, with D uncertain. This CDR3 region has 11 residues. V gave up 1 base and J gave up 4 bases, with 4 bases separating them. CDR1 DFQATT and CDR2 SNEGSKA come from the germline V gene (reference sequence).

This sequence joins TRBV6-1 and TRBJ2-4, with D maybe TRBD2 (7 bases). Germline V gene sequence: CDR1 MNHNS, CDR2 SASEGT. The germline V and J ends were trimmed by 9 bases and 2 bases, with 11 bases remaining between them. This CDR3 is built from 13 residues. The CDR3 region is CASRGASKNIQYF. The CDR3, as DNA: TGTGCCAGTCGGGGGGCGTCCAAAAACATTCAGTACTTC.

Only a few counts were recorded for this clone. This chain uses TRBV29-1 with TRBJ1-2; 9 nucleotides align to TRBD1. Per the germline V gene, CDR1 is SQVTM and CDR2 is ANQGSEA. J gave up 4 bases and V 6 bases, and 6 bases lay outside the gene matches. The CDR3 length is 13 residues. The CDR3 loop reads CSVGQGISYGYTF. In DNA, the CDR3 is TGCAGCGTGGGACAGGGTATAAGCTATGGCTACACCTTC.

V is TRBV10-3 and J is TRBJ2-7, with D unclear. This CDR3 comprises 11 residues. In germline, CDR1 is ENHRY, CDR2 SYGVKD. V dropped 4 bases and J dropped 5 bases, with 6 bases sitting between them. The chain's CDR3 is CAISVRDEQYF. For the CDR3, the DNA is TGTGCCATCAGTGTTAGGGACGAGCAGTACTTC.

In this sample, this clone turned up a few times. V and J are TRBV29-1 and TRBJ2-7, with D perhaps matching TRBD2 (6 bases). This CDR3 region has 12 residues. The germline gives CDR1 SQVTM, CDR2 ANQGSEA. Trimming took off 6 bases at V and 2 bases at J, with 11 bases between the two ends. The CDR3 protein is CSVKGRPYEQYF. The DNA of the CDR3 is TGCAGCGTCAAAGGGAGGCCCTACGAGCAGTACTTC.

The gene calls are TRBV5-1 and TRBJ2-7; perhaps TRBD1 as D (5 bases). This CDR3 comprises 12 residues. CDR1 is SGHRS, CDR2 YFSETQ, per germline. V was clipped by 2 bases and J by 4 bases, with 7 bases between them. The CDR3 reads CASSFDRYEQYF. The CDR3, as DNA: TGCGCCAGCAGCTTTGACAGATACGAGCAGTACTTC.

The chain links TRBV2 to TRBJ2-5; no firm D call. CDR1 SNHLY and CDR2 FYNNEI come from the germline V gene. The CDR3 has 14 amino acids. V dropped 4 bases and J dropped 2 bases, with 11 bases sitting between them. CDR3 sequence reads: CASSGSRSQETQYF. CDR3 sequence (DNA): TGTGCCAGCAGTGGCTCGAGGTCACAAGAGACCCAGTACTTC. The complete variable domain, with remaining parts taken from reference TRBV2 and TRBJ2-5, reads EPEVTQTPSHQVTQMGQEVILRCVPISNHLYFYWYRQILGQKVEFLVSFYNNEISEKSEIFDDQFSVERPDGSNFTLKIRSTKLEDSAMYFCASSGSRSQETQYFGPGTRLLVL.

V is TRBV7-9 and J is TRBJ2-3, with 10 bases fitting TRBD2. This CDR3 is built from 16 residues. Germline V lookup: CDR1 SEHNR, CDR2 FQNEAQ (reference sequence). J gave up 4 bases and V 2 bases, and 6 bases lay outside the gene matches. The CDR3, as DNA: TGTGCCAGCAGCTTAAGACTAGCGGGCACCCCAGATACGCAGTATTTT. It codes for CASSLRLAGTPDTQYF. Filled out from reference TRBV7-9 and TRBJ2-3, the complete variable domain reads DTGVSQNPRHKITKRGQNVTFRCDPISEHNRLYWYRQTLGQGPEFLTYFQNEAQLEKSRLLSDRFSAERPKGSFSTLEIQRTEQGDSAMYLCASSLRLAGTPDTQYFGPGTRLTVL.

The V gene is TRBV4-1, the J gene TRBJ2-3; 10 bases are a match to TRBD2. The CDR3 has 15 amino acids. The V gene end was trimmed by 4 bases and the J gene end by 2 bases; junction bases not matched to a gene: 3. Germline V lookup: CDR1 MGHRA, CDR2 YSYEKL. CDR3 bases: TGCGCCAGCAGCCTCGGACTAGCGGTCACAGATACGCAGTATTTT. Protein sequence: CASSLGLAVTDTQYF.

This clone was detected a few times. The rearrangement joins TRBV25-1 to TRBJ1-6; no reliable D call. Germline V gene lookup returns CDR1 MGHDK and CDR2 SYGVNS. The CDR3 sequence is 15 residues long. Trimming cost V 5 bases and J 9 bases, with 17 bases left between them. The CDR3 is CASSLDSSPSSPLHF. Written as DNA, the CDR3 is TGTGCCAGCAGTCTAGACTCTAGCCCCAGTTCACCCCTCCACTTT.

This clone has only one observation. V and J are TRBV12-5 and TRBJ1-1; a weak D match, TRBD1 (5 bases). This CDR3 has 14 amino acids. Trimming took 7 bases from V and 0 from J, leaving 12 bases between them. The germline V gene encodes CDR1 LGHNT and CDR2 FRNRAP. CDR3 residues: CASAGDRMNTEAFF. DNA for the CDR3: TGTGCTAGTGCTGGGGACCGCATGAACACTGAAGCTTTCTTT.

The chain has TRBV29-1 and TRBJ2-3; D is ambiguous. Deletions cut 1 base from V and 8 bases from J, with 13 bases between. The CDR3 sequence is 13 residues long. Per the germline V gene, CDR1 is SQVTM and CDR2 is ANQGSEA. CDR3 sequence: CSVEVSRTGTQYF. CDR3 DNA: TGCAGCGTTGAAGTAAGCAGAACCGGTACGCAGTATTTT.

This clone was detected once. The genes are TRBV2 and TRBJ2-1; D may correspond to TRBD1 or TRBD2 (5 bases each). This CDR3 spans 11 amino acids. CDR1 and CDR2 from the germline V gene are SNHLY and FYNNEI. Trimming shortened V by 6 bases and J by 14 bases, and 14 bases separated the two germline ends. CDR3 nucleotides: TGTGCCAGCAGACGGACGGGGCTAAAGTTCTTC. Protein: CASRRTGLKFF.

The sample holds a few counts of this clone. The CDR3 loop reads CASSQVQGTNSPFF. DNA of the CDR3: TGTGCCAGCAGCCAAGTTCAGGGGACGAATAGCCCGTTCTTC. The chain carries TRBV4-2 and TRBJ2-1; TRBD1 might be the D (6 bases). V lost 1 base and J lost 15, with 19 bases in between. Germline lookup yields CDR1 LGHNA and CDR2 YNFKEQ. This CDR3 comprises 14 residues.

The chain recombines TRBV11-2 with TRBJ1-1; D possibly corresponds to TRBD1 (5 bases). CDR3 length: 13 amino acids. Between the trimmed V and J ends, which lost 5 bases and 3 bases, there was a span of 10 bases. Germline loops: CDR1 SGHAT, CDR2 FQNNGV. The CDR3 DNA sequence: TGTGCCAGCAGCCGCAGGGAAGACACTGAAGCTTTCTTT. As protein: CASSRREDTEAFF.